This T cell receptor beta chain was recorded in a study of blood T cells in healthy people across ages. Study-wide results and caveats: Those diversity estimates obtained from one million T cells were thought to be underestimates.

Together with a sample-barcoded 5' primer, a J-beta primer mix was included in a second PCR lasting about 7 to 11 cycles. TCRdb analysed the 5' RACE reads with MiXCR anew, one entry per CDR3 protein. Here the sample spans roughly 1.5 million distinct CDR3 sequences, around 40% being singletons. With regard to this clonotype: Its antigen remains unknown.

The sequence was obtained from a woman aged 18-29 years in good health. Sequencing was done on a sample of blood.

CDR3: CASSRGLSDNSPLHF. The CDR3 region has the DNA TGTGCCAGCAGTCGGGGACTCAGTGATAATTCACCCCTCCACTTT. The gene calls are TRBV28 and TRBJ1-6, with TRBD1 as a possible D gene (5 bases). The ends were cut back, 5 bases at V and 5 bases at J, with 13 bases in the middle. CDR3 length: 15 residues. The germline CDR1 and CDR2 sequences are MDHEN and SYDVKM.